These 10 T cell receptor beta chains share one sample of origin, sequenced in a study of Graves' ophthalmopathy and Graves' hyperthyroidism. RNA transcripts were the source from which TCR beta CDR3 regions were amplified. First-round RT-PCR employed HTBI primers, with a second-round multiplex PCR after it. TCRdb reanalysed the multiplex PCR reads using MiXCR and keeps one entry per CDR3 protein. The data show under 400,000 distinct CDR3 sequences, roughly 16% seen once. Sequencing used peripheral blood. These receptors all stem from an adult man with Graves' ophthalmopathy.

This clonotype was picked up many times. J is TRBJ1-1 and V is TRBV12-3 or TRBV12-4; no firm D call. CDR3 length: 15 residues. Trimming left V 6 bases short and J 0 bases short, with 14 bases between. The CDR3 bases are TGTGCCAGCAGCTCATCCCCCGCTATGAACACTGAAGCTTTCTTT. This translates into CASSSSPAMNTEAFF.

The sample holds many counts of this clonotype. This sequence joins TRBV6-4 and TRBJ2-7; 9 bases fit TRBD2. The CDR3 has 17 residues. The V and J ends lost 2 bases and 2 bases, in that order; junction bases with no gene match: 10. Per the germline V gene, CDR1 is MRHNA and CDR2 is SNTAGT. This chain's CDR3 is CASSDVLTSGKTYEQYF. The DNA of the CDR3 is TGTGCCAGCAGTGACGTCCTGACTAGCGGAAAAACCTACGAGCAGTACTTC.

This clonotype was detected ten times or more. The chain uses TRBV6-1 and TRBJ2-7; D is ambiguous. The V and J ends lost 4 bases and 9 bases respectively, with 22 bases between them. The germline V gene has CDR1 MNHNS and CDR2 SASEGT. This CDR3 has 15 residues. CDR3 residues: CASSGVPGDEFGQYF. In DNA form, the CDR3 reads TGTGCCAGCAGTGGAGTGCCCGGAGATGAGTTTGGGCAGTACTTC.

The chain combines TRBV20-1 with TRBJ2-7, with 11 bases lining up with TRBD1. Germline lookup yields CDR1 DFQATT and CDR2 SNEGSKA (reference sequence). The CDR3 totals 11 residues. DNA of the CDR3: TGCAGAGTGGGACAGGGGGACGAGCAGTACTTC. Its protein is CRVGQGDEQYF.

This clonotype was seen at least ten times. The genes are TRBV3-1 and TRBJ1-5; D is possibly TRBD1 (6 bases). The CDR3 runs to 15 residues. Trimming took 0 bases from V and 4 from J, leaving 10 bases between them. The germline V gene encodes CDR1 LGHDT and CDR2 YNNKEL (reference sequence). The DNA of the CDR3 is TGTGCCAGCAGCCAAGATCACAGGGAAAATCAGCCCCAGCATTTT. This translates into CASSQDHRENQPQHF. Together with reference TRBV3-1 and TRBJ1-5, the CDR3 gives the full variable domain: DTAVSQTPKYLVTQMGNDKSIKCEQNLGHDTMYWYKQDSKKFLKIMFSYNNKELIINETVPNRFSPKSPDKAHLNLHINSLELGDSAVYFCASSQDHRENQPQHFGDGTRLSIL.

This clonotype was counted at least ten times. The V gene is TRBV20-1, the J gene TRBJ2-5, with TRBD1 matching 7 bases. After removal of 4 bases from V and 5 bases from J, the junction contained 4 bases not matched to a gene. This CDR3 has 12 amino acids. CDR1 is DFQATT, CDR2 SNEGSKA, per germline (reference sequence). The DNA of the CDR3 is TGCAGTGCTAAGGGGGCGGTGGAGACCCAGTACTTC. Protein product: CSAKGAVETQYF.

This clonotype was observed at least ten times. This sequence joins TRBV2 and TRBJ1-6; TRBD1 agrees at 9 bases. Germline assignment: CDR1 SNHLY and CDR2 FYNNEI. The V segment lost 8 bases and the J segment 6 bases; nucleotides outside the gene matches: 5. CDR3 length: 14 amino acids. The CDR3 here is CASHHRGRNSPLHF. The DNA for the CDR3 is TGTGCCAGCCACCACAGGGGGCGTAATTCACCCCTCCACTTT.

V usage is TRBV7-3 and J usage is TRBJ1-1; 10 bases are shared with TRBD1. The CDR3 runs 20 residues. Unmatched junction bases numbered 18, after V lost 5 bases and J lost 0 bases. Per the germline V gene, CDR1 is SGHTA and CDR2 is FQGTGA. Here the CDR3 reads CASSRQKTGGQGLMNTEAFF. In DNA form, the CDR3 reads TGTGCCAGCAGCCGCCAAAAGACGGGGGGACAGGGGCTCATGAACACTGAAGCTTTCTTT.

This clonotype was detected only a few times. For the CDR3, the DNA is TGTGCCAGCAGTTTAGGCGCTGGGGCTGAAGCTTTCTTT. Amino acids: CASSLGAGAEAFF. This chain joins TRBV12-3 or TRBV12-4 and TRBJ1-1; no definite D call. V dropped 1 base and J dropped 6 bases, with 9 bases sitting between them. The CDR3 runs 13 residues.

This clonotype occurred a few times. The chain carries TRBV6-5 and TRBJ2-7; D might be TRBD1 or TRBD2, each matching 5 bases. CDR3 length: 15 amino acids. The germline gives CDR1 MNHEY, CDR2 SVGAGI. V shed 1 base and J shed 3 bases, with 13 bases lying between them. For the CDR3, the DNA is TGTGCCAGCAGTTACTTGGGGACGCCCAACTACGAGCAGTACTTC. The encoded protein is CASSYLGTPNYEQYF.